What follows are 28 T cell receptor beta chains derived from one specimen sequenced in a study of T cell responses to AZD1222 COVID-19 vaccine (dated by TCRdb to about 2021). This specimen's time point label, interpreted: about 28 days (+/-7) after the second vaccine dose. Library construction relied on the immunoSEQ multiplex PCR assay. TCRdb retrieved this table from immuneACCESS and kept in-frame rearrangements only. Not all clones are present; in checked studies, unresolved V genes account for under half, and no reason is known for the remainder. For this sample the table gives 250,000 to 300,000 clones, of which 94% were detected only once. Together, the top ten hold 0.55% of the sample. The sequenced sample was peripheral blood, obtained 28 days after the second AZD1222 dose. Receptor source: an adult who received the AZD1222 COVID-19 vaccine.

The chain is built from TRBV29-1 and TRBJ1-3; D may be TRBD1 (6 bases). Trimming left V 5 bases short and J 4 bases short, with 15 bases between. The CDR3 spans 14 residues. From germline, CDR1 is SQVTM and CDR2 ANQGSEA. CDR3 residues: CSVLVDRRGNTIYF. In DNA form, the CDR3 reads TGCAGCGTTCTAGTTGACAGGCGCGGAAACACCATATATTTT.

The chain couples TRBV9 to TRBJ1-3; the D is unclear. Germline lookup yields CDR1 SGDLS and CDR2 YYNGEE. Deletions cut 4 bases from V and 0 bases from J, with 11 bases between. This CDR3 is built from 15 residues. CDR3 loop: CASSPGQASGNTIYF. CDR3 bases: TGTGCCAGCAGCCCTGGTCAGGCCTCTGGAAACACCATATATTTT.

V and J are TRBV6-5 and TRBJ2-3, with TRBD2 matching over 7 bases. Germline CDR1 reads MNHEY; CDR2 reads SVGAGI. The CDR3 has 14 residues. V lost 10 bases to trimming and J lost 1 base; unmatched junction nucleotides: 8. The CDR3 coding sequence is TGTGCCATCAAGACTAGCACGGGCACAGATACGCAGTATTTT. Translating gives CAIKTSTGTDTQYF.

V gene TRBV27 combines with J gene TRBJ1-1, with D possibly TRBD1 on 6 matching bases. The germline V gene encodes CDR1 MNHEY and CDR2 SMNVEV (reference sequence). The CDR3 length is 13 residues. V lost 8 bases and J 4 bases, leaving 14 bases between the germline ends. The CDR3 sequence is CASSYRGVTEAFF. The CDR3 DNA is TGTGCCAGCTCCTATAGGGGGGTCACTGAAGCTTTCTTT.

The J gene is TRBJ2-1, the V gene TRBV4-1, with 8 nucleotides matching TRBD2. The V gene's germline CDR1 is MGHRA and CDR2 YSYEKL. The length of the CDR3 is 14 residues. J gave up 8 bases and V 1 base, and 4 bases lay outside the gene matches. The CDR3 coding sequence is TGCGCCAGCAGCCAAGTTGGCGGGAGGCATGAGCAGTTCTTC. Encoded protein: CASSQVGGRHEQFF.

V is TRBV28 and J is TRBJ1-2; 7 nucleotides match TRBD1. V lost 8 bases to trimming and J lost 3 bases; unmatched junction nucleotides: 6. Germline CDR1 reads MDHEN; CDR2 reads SYDVKM. The CDR3 loop spans 13 amino acids. The CDR3: CASRLGTDYGYTF. CDR3 DNA sequence: TGTGCCAGCCGTCTCGGGACAGACTATGGCTACACCTTC.

This chain joins TRBV10-3 and TRBJ2-5; 8 bases match TRBD1. CDR3 length: 16 amino acids. V dropped 0 bases and J dropped 5; count of bases not matched to a gene: 8. In germline, CDR1 is ENHRY, CDR2 SYGVKD. CDR3 loop: CAISESKPGGGETQYF. The CDR3 region has the DNA TGTGCCATCAGTGAGTCGAAGCCAGGGGGCGGGGAGACCCAGTACTTC.

V is TRBV28 and J is TRBJ2-1; D possibly corresponds to TRBD1 (5 bases). Germline V CDR1 and CDR2: MDHEN, SYDVKM. V was shortened by 5 bases and J by 9 bases, with 14 bases between the two germline ends. The CDR3 length is 13 residues. CDR3 coding DNA: TGTGCCAGCAGTCTCTCTCAGGGAATTGAGCAGTTCTTC. Protein product: CASSLSQGIEQFF.

The V call is TRBV6-5, the J call TRBJ2-3; 9 nucleotides line up with TRBD1. The CDR3 covers 12 residues. V trimming: 6 bases; J trimming: 8 bases; junction bases outside the gene matches: 3. Germline V lookup: CDR1 MNHEY, CDR2 SVGAGI. The CDR3 region has the DNA TGTGCCAGCAGAAAGACAGGGGGTACGCAGTATTTT. Encoded protein: CASRKTGGTQYF.

The chain couples TRBV6-6 to TRBJ2-7, with D tentatively TRBD1 or TRBD2 (6 bases each). The V end lost 5 bases, the J end lost 2 bases, and 25 bases lay between the germline ends. Germline V gene sequence: CDR1 MNHNY, CDR2 SVGAGI (reference sequence). The CDR3 is 18 amino acids. The CDR3 nucleotides read TGTGCCAGCAGTCGCAACTTACAGAGTAGGGGGGCAGCCTACGAGCAGTACTTC. The encoded protein is CASSRNLQSRGAAYEQYF.

The chain uses TRBV6-5 and TRBJ2-5; TRBD2 matches at 7 bases. Germline CDR1 and CDR2: MNHEY and SVGAGI. The CDR3 is 16 residues long. Unmatched junction bases numbered 8, after V lost 0 bases and J lost 4 bases. CDR3 sequence: CASSYSRRGRGETQYF. The CDR3 coding sequence is TGTGCCAGCAGTTACTCTAGGCGGGGGAGGGGAGAGACCCAGTACTTC.

The chain combines TRBV13 with TRBJ2-7; D might be TRBD1 (6 bases). CDR3 length: 15 amino acids. Per the germline V gene, CDR1 is PRHDT and CDR2 is FYEKMQ (reference sequence). V shed 5 bases and J shed 3 bases, with 17 bases lying between them. The DNA of the CDR3 is TGTGCCAGCAGCCCTGGGGGCGCAGGGGTCTACGAGCAGTACTTC. Protein sequence: CASSPGGAGVYEQYF.

The V gene is TRBV6-2 or TRBV6-3, the J gene TRBJ1-1, with 8 bases lining up with TRBD1. This CDR3 contains 16 residues. Germline CDR1 MNHEY, CDR2 SVGEGT. V lost 7 bases to trimming and J lost 0 bases; unmatched junction nucleotides: 10. The CDR3 DNA sequence: TGTGCCAGCACCCCCGACAGGGGTCGGGTGAACACTGAAGCTTTCTTT. The encoded protein is CASTPDRGRVNTEAFF.

The chain joins TRBV9 to TRBJ1-5, with a weak D call TRBD1 (6 bases). From germline, CDR1 is SGDLS and CDR2 YYNGEE. V was shortened by 5 bases and J by 4 bases, with 19 bases between the two germline ends. This CDR3 comprises 16 residues. As DNA, the CDR3 is TGTGCCAGCAGAGAGGGGGGGGCGACAGAGAATCAGCCCCAGCATTTT. Its protein is CASREGGATENQPQHF.

V is TRBV6-2 or TRBV6-3 and J is TRBJ1-5, with a tentative D call TRBD1 (5 bases). From germline, CDR1 is MNHEY and CDR2 SVGEGT. The CDR3 totals 12 residues. V was pared by 4 bases and J by 5 bases, with 6 bases between. This chain's CDR3 is CASSSGDQPQHF. As DNA, the CDR3 is TGTGCCAGCAGTTCGGGGGATCAGCCCCAGCATTTT.

This chain connects TRBV11-2 to TRBJ2-7; possibly TRBD1 or TRBD2 for D (5 bases each). There are 16 residues in the CDR3. Looked up from germline, CDR1 is SGHAT and CDR2 is FQNNGV. V was cut by 6 bases and J by 4 bases, with 22 bases left in between. CDR3 amino acids: CASSPTRRVGEYEQYF. The CDR3 DNA sequence: TGTGCCAGCAGTCCTACTCGGCGGGTAGGGGAATACGAGCAGTACTTC.

The chain uses TRBV3-1 (or the pseudogene TRBV3-2) and TRBJ1-1, with 7 bases lining up with TRBD1. J was trimmed by 9 bases and V by 4 bases; bases with no gene match: 8. The CDR3 consists of 13 residues. Germline loops: CDR1 LGHDT, CDR2 YNNKEL (reference sequence). CDR3 coding DNA: TGTGCCAGCAGCCCTCGGGGGGACAGTCAAGCTTTCTTT. Protein sequence: CASSPRGDSQAFF.

CDR3 loop: CASSQDRGRGPSTDTQYF. CDR3 coding DNA: TGTGCCAGCAGCCAAGATCGCGGCCGTGGGCCTAGCACAGATACGCAGTATTTT. This chain uses TRBV3-1 (or the pseudogene TRBV3-2) with TRBJ2-3; D is unclear. The germline V and J ends were trimmed by 0 bases and 0 bases, with 16 bases remaining between them. Germline CDR1 LGHDT, CDR2 YNNKEL (reference sequence). The CDR3 has 18 residues.

CDR3 bases: TGTGCCAGCAGCCCCCGGACAGCCCTTTACGAGCAGTACTTC. This translates into CASSPRTALYEQYF. The chain combines TRBV21-1 with TRBJ2-7; the table gives TRBD1 as D, unverified against the DNA. TRBV21-1 is an annotated pseudogene. There are 14 residues in the CDR3.

In DNA form, the CDR3 reads TGTGCCAGCAGCCCACAGGGGAGTCAGCCCCAGCATTTT. It yields the protein CASSPQGSQPQHF. This chain links TRBV25-1 with TRBJ1-5, with 7 positions matching TRBD1. CDR1 is MGHDK, CDR2 SYGVNS, per germline. The V segment lost 6 bases and the J segment 6 bases; nucleotides outside the gene matches: 5. CDR3 size: 13 residues.

J is TRBJ2-7 and V is TRBV9; D is ambiguous. Deletions cut 1 base from V and 2 bases from J, with 13 bases between. Germline CDR1 and CDR2: SGDLS and YYNGEE. The CDR3 spans 15 residues. The CDR3 here is CASSVREYGAYEQYF. DNA for the CDR3: TGTGCCAGCAGCGTAAGAGAGTATGGAGCCTACGAGCAGTACTTC.

The CDR3 DNA reads TGTGCCAGCAGTGGACAGGGCAACAATCAGCCCCAGCATTTT. Its protein product is CASSGQGNNQPQHF. This chain joins TRBV2 and TRBJ1-5; 7 bases match TRBD1. J lost 3 bases, V lost 4 bases, and 3 bases had no gene match. The CDR3 spans 14 residues. Germline V gene sequence: CDR1 SNHLY, CDR2 FYNNEI.

The chain recombines TRBV5-6 with TRBJ1-1, with 7 bases identical to TRBD1. Germline V CDR1 and CDR2: SGHDT, YYEEEE. The CDR3 has 17 amino acids. The ends lost 0 bases at V and 1 base at J; junction bases unmatched: 9. The CDR3 DNA sequence: TGTGCCAGCAGCTTGGTTGACGCCAGGGGGGCGAACACTGAAGCTTTCTTT. It specifies CASSLVDARGANTEAFF.

The V and J genes are TRBV29-1 and TRBJ2-2; no clear D. V was cut by 4 bases and J by 1 base, with 7 bases left in between. The CDR3 is made up of 13 amino acids. Germline assignment: CDR1 SQVTM and CDR2 ANQGSEA. The CDR3 region is CSVGQVNTGELFF. DNA of the CDR3: TGCAGCGTTGGGCAGGTGAACACCGGGGAGCTGTTTTTT.

The V gene is TRBV7-2, the J gene TRBJ2-2, with 7 bases matching TRBD1. The CDR3 spans 15 residues. V gave up 5 bases and J gave up 4 bases; unmatched junction bases: 7. Germline lookup yields CDR1 SGHTA and CDR2 FQGNSA. CDR3 loop: CASSTATGITGELFF. CDR3 in DNA: TGTGCCAGCAGCACGGCGACAGGGATCACCGGGGAGCTGTTTTTT.

The V and J genes are TRBV5-1 and TRBJ1-2; 7 bases agree with TRBD1. CDR1 and CDR2 from the germline V gene are SGHRS and YFSETQ. This CDR3 spans 15 amino acids. Losses at the gene ends were 2 bases for V and 2 bases for J; bases not matched to a gene: 6. CDR3 residues: CASSFRQGTNYGYTF. CDR3 DNA: TGCGCCAGCAGCTTCCGACAGGGAACGAACTATGGCTACACCTTC.

In this sample, this clone turned up once. The chain uses TRBV28 and TRBJ2-6; 9 bases are a match to TRBD1. CDR1 MDHEN and CDR2 SYDVKM come from the germline V gene. The junction had 4 bases not matched to a gene; V was cut back by 5 bases and J by 2 bases. The CDR3 contains 16 residues. The chain's CDR3 is CASSRTGVAGANVLTF. For the CDR3, the DNA is TGTGCCAGCAGTCGGACAGGGGTCGCTGGGGCCAACGTCCTGACTTTC. Looking up the rest from reference TRBV28 and TRBJ2-6 gives the full variable domain: DVKVTQSSRYLVKRTGEKVFLECVQDMDHENMFWYRQDPGLGLRLIYFSYDVKMKEKGDIPEGYSVSREKKERFSLILESASTNQTSMYLCASSRTGVAGANVLTFGAGSRLTVL.

The CDR3 protein is CASSAGTSDYEQYF. The CDR3 coding sequence is TGTGCCAGCAGCGCCGGGACAAGCGACTACGAGCAGTACTTC. V gene TRBV7-9 combines with J gene TRBJ2-7, with a tentative D call TRBD1 (6 bases). This CDR3 is built from 14 residues. The germline V gene has CDR1 SEHNR and CDR2 FQNEAQ (reference sequence). The germline V and J ends were trimmed by 5 bases and 3 bases, with 14 bases remaining between them.